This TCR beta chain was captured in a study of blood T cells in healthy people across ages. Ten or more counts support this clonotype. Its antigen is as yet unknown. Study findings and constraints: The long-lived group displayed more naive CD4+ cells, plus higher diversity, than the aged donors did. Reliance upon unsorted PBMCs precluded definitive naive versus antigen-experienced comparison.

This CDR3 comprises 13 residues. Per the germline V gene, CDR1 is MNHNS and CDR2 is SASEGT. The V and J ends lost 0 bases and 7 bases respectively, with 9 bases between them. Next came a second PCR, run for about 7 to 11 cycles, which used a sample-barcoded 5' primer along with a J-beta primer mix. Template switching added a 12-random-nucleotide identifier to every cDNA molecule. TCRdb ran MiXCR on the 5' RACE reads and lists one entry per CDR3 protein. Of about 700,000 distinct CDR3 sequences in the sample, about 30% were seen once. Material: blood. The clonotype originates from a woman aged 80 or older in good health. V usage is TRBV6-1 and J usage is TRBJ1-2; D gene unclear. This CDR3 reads CASSEAPQTGYTF. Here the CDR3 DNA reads TGTGCCAGCAGTGAAGCGCCACAGACTGGCTACACCTTC.